This passage covers 7 T cell receptor beta chains from one sample sequenced in a study of technical replicates of blood from a few donors (TCRdb year 2017). Library method: the immunoSEQ multiplex PCR assay. TCRdb took this table from immuneACCESS and kept in-frame rearrangements with V and J called. Such tables lack part of the clones; where checked against another copy, unresolved V genes explain under half of the gap, and the rest is unexplained. Counted in this sample were around 98,000 clones; 95% of them appeared once. 0.23% of the sample belongs to the ten largest clones. Sequencing used T cells isolated from PBMCs. The receptors were sampled from a human donor in good health.

V gene TRBV27 combines with J gene TRBJ1-1; 10 bases fit TRBD1. V was clipped by 5 bases and J by 0 bases; unmatched bases: 6. Germline V gene lookup returns CDR1 MNHEY and CDR2 SMNVEV (reference sequence). There are 16 residues in the CDR3. The chain's CDR3 is CASSPDRGGMNTEAFF. CDR3 in DNA: TGTGCCAGCAGTCCGGACAGGGGGGGAATGAACACTGAAGCTTTCTTT.

The V call is TRBV2, the J call TRBJ2-1, with 8 nucleotides matching TRBD2. The junction had 2 bases not matched to a gene; V was cut back by 2 bases and J by 14 bases. The length of the CDR3 is 11 residues. Germline V CDR1 and CDR2: SNHLY, FYNNEI. CDR3 amino acids: CASSERREEFF. For the CDR3, the DNA is TGTGCCAGCAGTGAACGGCGGGAGGAGTTCTTC.

The CDR3 DNA reads TGTGCCAGCAGTACCGCTAGTAGTCCCTACGAGCAGTACTTC. This codes for CASSTASSPYEQYF. J is TRBJ2-7 and V is TRBV5-4; D gene ambiguous. V gave up 5 bases and J gave up 2 bases, with 14 bases separating them. This CDR3 has 14 residues. CDR1 SGHNT and CDR2 YYREEE come from the germline V gene (reference sequence).

The J gene is TRBJ2-1, the V gene TRBV4-1; a possible D gene is TRBD1 (6 bases). This CDR3 has 16 residues. CDR1 and CDR2 (germline): MGHRA, YSYEKL. Trimming removed 4 bases at V and 6 bases at J, with 19 bases between. DNA for the CDR3: TGCGCCAGCAGCCCGTTGGGTGCCAAAGGGGGCAATGAGCAGTTCTTC. This encodes CASSPLGAKGGNEQFF.

V gene TRBV28 combines with J gene TRBJ1-1; 9 nucleotides line up with TRBD1. The ends lost 3 bases at V and 6 bases at J; junction bases unmatched: 8. This CDR3 region has 15 residues. Germline V gives CDR1 MDHEN, CDR2 SYDVKM. The CDR3 coding sequence is TGTGCCAGCAGTTTCCCCCACCGACAGGGGGCTGAAGCTTTCTTT. Translation gives CASSFPHRQGAEAFF.

This sequence joins TRBV5-8 and TRBJ1-3; D remains ambiguous. V was cut by 3 bases and J by 2 bases, with 18 bases left in between. This CDR3 comprises 17 residues. Germline values: CDR1 SGHTS, CDR2 YDEGEE. The CDR3 loop is CASSYPQAARAGNTIYF. The DNA for the CDR3 is TGTGCCAGCAGCTATCCCCAAGCCGCCCGGGCTGGAAACACCATATATTTT.

This clone has just one count. CDR3 coding DNA: TGTGCCAGCAGTTACTCGCCAGTGGGCAGGGTCGAGCAGTACTTC. Its translation: CASSYSPVGRVEQYF. The V gene is TRBV6-6, the J gene TRBJ2-7; D is possibly TRBD1 (5 bases). V lost 0 bases, J lost 6 bases, and 15 bases lay in between. This CDR3 has 15 residues. From germline, CDR1 is MNHNY and CDR2 SVGAGI (reference sequence).